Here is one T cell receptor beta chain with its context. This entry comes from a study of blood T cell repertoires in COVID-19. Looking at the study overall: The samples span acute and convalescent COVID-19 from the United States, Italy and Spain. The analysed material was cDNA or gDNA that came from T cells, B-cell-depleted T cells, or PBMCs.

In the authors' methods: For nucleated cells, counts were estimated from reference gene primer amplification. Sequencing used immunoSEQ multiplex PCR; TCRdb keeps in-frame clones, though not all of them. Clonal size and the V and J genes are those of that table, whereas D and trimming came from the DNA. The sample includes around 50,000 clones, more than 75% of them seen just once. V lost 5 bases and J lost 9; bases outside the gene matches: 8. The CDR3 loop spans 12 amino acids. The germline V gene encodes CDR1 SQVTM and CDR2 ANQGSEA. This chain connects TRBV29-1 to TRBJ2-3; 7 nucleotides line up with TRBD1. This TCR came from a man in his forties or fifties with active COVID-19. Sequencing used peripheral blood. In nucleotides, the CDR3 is TGCAGCGTTTACAAACAGGGGACGACGCAGTATTTT. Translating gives CSVYKQGTTQYF.